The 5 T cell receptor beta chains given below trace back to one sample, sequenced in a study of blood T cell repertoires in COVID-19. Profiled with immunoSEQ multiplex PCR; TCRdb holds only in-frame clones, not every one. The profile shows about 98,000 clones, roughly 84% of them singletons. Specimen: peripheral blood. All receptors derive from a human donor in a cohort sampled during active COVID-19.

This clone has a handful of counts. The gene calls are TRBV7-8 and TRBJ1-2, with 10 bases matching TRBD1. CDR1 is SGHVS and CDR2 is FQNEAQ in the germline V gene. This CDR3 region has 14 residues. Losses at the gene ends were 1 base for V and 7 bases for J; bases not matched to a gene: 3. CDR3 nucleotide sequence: TGTGCCAGCAGCTTAGGGGGGACAGGGGCTGGCTACACCTTC. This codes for CASSLGGTGAGYTF.

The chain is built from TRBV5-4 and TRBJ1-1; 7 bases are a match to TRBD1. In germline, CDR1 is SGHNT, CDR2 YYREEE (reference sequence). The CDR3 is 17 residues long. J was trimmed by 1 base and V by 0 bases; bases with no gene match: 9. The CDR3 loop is CASSLDPNRGSNTEAFF. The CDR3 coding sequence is TGTGCCAGCAGCTTGGACCCAAACAGGGGATCGAACACTGAAGCTTTCTTT.

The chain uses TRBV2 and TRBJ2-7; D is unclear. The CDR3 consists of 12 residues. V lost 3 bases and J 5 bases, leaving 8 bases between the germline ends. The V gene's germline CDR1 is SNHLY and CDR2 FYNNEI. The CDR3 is CASSEGWDEQYF. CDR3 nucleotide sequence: TGTGCCAGCAGTGAGGGCTGGGACGAGCAGTACTTC.

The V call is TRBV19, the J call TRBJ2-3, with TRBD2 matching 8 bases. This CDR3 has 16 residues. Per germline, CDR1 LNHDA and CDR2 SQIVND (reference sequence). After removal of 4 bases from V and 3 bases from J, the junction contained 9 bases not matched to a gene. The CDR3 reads CASSRTSLRVTDTQYF. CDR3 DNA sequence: TGTGCCAGTAGTAGGACTAGCCTTCGAGTGACAGATACGCAGTATTTT.

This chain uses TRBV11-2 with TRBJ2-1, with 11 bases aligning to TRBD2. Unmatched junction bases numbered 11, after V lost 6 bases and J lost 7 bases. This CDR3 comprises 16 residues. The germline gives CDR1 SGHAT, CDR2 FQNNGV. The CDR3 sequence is CASRLIAGGLSNEQFF. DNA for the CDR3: TGTGCCAGCAGATTGATAGCGGGGGGGCTGTCGAATGAGCAGTTCTTC.